Below, 28 T cell receptor beta chains from the same sample are listed, as sequenced in a study of post-analysis software for immune sequencing data. Whole-study results and caveats: A few TRBV segments (TRBV5-6, TRBV5-1 and TRBV20-1 among them) occurred more frequently in patients than in controls.

TCR beta libraries were prepared from cDNA with unique molecular identifiers. From the PCR reads, TCRdb called clonotypes with MiXCR, one entry per CDR3 protein. The sample consists of 750,000 to 950,000 distinct CDR3 sequences, 53% of them appearing once. Antigens of these TCRs are unknown. The material sequenced was blood. The receptors were gathered from a girl aged 10-17 years with multiple sclerosis.

This chain joins TRBV5-1 and TRBJ2-1; the match to TRBD2 covers 7 bases. This CDR3 spans 19 amino acids. From germline, CDR1 is SGHRS and CDR2 YFSETQ. The J segment lost 1 base and the V segment lost 4 bases, leaving 17 bases of the junction unmatched. The CDR3 reads CASSLGGLPRSGSYNEQFF. DNA of the CDR3: TGCGCCAGCAGCCTGGGGGGACTACCTCGAAGTGGGTCCTACAATGAGCAGTTCTTC.

In DNA, the CDR3 is TGTGCCAGCAGTCAACCCAGCCTAGCTTTAGCCAATGAGCAGTTCTTC. Translation: CASSQPSLALANEQFF. This sequence joins TRBV6-6 and TRBJ2-1; D is perhaps TRBD2 (5 bases). V lost 5 bases and J lost 6, with 20 bases in between. CDR3 length: 16 residues. Germline V lookup: CDR1 MNHNY, CDR2 SVGAGI (reference sequence).

About this clonotype: One end of the junction fails to match germline, which may point to a read error. The chain has TRBV2 and TRBJ2-3, with D possibly matching TRBD2 (6 bases). Germline CDR1 SNHLY, CDR2 FYNNEI. CDR3 size: 15 residues. The CDR3 bases are TGTGCCAGCAGTGAAGGGCGGGGTTCCACACATACGCAGTATTTT. Translated, it gives CASSEGRGSTHTQYF.

This clonotype has only a few counts. The chain employs TRBV12-3 or TRBV12-4 and TRBJ2-7; D unresolved. CDR3 length: 12 amino acids. V lost 6 bases and J lost 3, with 9 bases in between. The CDR3 coding sequence is TGTGCCAGCAGCCCTAAGTACTACGAGCAGTACTTC. Protein product: CASSPKYYEQYF.

This clonotype was detected a few times. The genes are TRBV7-2 and TRBJ1-5; tentative D call: TRBD1 (5 bases). Germline V lookup: CDR1 SGHTA, CDR2 FQGNSA. V was trimmed by 5 bases and J by 0 bases, leaving 17 bases between them. The CDR3 runs to 17 residues. DNA for the CDR3: TGTGCCAGCAGCCCCGGATATGGGGGGTATAGCAATCAGCCCCAGCATTTT. Its translation is CASSPGYGGYSNQPQHF. Together with reference TRBV7-2 and TRBJ1-5, the CDR3 gives the full variable domain: GAGVSQSPSNKVTEKGKDVELRCDPISGHTALYWYRQSLGQGLEFLIYFQGNSAPDKSGLPSDRFSAERTGGSVSTLTIQRTQQEDSAVYLCASSPGYGGYSNQPQHFGDGTRLSIL.

The chain recombines TRBV6-1 with TRBJ2-6; perhaps D is TRBD1 or TRBD2 (5 bases each). This CDR3 is built from 17 residues. Germline V lookup: CDR1 MNHNS, CDR2 SASEGT. Trimming took off 2 bases at V and 4 bases at J, with 15 bases between the two ends. The CDR3 reads CASSERDWGPGANVLTF. The CDR3 nucleotides read TGTGCCAGCAGTGAACGCGATTGGGGACCCGGGGCCAACGTCCTGACTTTC.

This clonotype was seen once. The chain employs TRBV5-1 and TRBJ2-3, with 7 bases identical to TRBD2. This CDR3 spans 15 amino acids. The junction had 10 bases not matched to a gene; V was cut back by 5 bases and J by 4 bases. Germline V gives CDR1 SGHRS, CDR2 YFSETQ. The CDR3 coding sequence is TGCGCCAGCAGTTGGACTAGTGTAGTCCCAGATACGCAGTATTTT. Amino acid sequence: CASSWTSVVPDTQYF.

This sequence joins TRBV5-1 and TRBJ2-1; tentatively, D is TRBD1 (6 bases). The CDR3 contains 14 residues. CDR1 and CDR2 (germline): SGHRS, YFSETQ. Trimming took 4 bases from V and 7 from J, leaving 15 bases between them. The CDR3 nucleotides read TGCGCCAGCAGCGGGGGCGCTAGGGGGAATGAGCAGTTCTTC. It codes for CASSGGARGNEQFF. The full variable domain, in which reference TRBV5-1 and TRBJ2-1 provide the parts outside the CDR3, is KAGVTQTPRYLIKTRGQQVTLSCSPISGHRSVSWYQQTPGQGLQFLFEYFSETQRNKGNFPGRFSGRQFSNSRSEMNVSTLELGDSALYLCASSGGARGNEQFFGPGTRLTVL.

This clonotype was counted only a few times. The chain recombines TRBV10-3 with TRBJ1-2, with 9 bases that match TRBD1. Germline V gives CDR1 ENHRY, CDR2 SYGVKD. This CDR3 is built from 16 residues. Trimming cost V 4 bases and J 4 bases; bases outside gene matches: 10. CDR3 protein: CAISGIGQGSAYGYTF. In DNA, the CDR3 is TGTGCCATCAGTGGCATCGGACAGGGGTCGGCCTATGGCTACACCTTC.

The chain carries TRBV12-5 and TRBJ2-1, with D possibly being TRBD1 or TRBD2 (5 bases each). Germline loops: CDR1 LGHNT, CDR2 FRNRAP. This CDR3 has 11 residues. V was clipped by 7 bases and J by 9 bases, with 10 bases between them. DNA of the CDR3: TGTGCTAGTGCCCTGGGACCTGAGCAGTTCTTC. It specifies CASALGPEQFF.

This clonotype is a singleton in its sample. This chain connects TRBV29-1 to TRBJ1-1, with D possibly TRBD1 on 6 matching bases. CDR3 length: 14 residues. Germline V gene sequence: CDR1 SQVTM, CDR2 ANQGSEA. The V and J ends lost 3 bases and 5 bases respectively, with 16 bases between them. This CDR3 is CSVDLRTGLTEAFF. The CDR3 DNA is TGCAGCGTTGACCTACGAACAGGGTTGACTGAAGCTTTCTTT.

The V and J genes are TRBV29-1 and TRBJ1-2; 8 nucleotides agree with TRBD1. CDR3 length: 14 amino acids. Germline V gene lookup returns CDR1 SQVTM and CDR2 ANQGSEA. V shed 3 bases and J 1 base; nucleotides not matched to a gene: 4. CDR3 coding DNA: TGCAGCGTTGACCAGGGGGCTGATAACTATGGCTACACCTTC. Protein sequence: CSVDQGADNYGYTF.

V usage is TRBV29-1 and J usage is TRBJ2-6; D not certain. The CDR3 is made up of 14 amino acids. Germline CDR1 SQVTM, CDR2 ANQGSEA. Deletions cut 3 bases from V and 1 base from J, with 7 bases between. The CDR3 sequence is CSVDSRSGANVLTF. In nucleotides, the CDR3 is TGCAGCGTTGATAGTCGATCTGGGGCCAACGTCCTGACTTTC.

The chain combines TRBV4-2 with TRBJ2-4, with D unresolved. The CDR3 is 15 residues long. Germline V CDR1 and CDR2: LGHNA, YNFKEQ. V was trimmed by 0 bases and J by 2 bases, leaving 8 bases between them. CDR3 loop: CASSQELGSKNIQYF. CDR3 DNA sequence: TGTGCCAGCAGCCAAGAATTAGGGTCCAAAAACATTCAGTACTTC.

This clonotype has a handful of counts. The chain joins TRBV5-6 to TRBJ2-5; 7 nucleotides line up with TRBD1. Germline V lookup: CDR1 SGHDT, CDR2 YYEEEE. V trimming: 4 bases; J trimming: 5 bases; junction bases outside the gene matches: 14. CDR3 length: 16 residues. For the CDR3, the DNA is TGTGCCAGCAGCCAAAGGACAGGACCCCTTGGGGAGACCCAGTACTTC. Its protein is CASSQRTGPLGETQYF.

The chain joins TRBV5-1 to TRBJ2-5; 9 nucleotides agree with TRBD1. The V and J ends lost 4 bases and 5 bases, in that order; junction bases with no gene match: 9. Germline CDR1 SGHRS, CDR2 YFSETQ. This CDR3 has 15 amino acids. The CDR3 is CASSKNTGGRETQYF. CDR3 DNA: TGCGCCAGCAGCAAAAACACAGGGGGCCGGGAGACCCAGTACTTC.

The chain carries TRBV2 and TRBJ2-5, with D possibly TRBD2 on 5 matching bases. Trimming took 8 bases from V and 7 from J, leaving 23 bases between them. CDR1 is SNHLY, CDR2 FYNNEI, per germline. The CDR3 contains 15 residues. The CDR3: CASPREGEGVGTQYF. For the CDR3, the DNA is TGTGCCAGCCCCCGAGAGGGCGAGGGAGTAGGGACCCAGTACTTC.

This sequence joins TRBV7-2 and TRBJ2-3, with 13 bases aligning to TRBD2. Germline V lookup: CDR1 SGHTA, CDR2 FQGNSA. The CDR3 runs to 16 residues. The V segment lost 2 bases and the J segment 4 bases; nucleotides outside the gene matches: 3. The CDR3 sequence is CASSLTSGGAADTQYF. CDR3 bases: TGTGCCAGCAGCTTAACTAGCGGGGGGGCCGCAGATACGCAGTATTTT.

The CDR3 DNA follows: TGTGCCAGCAGCGTAGGACAGGCGATGAACACTGAAGCTTTCTTT. This sequence encodes CASSVGQAMNTEAFF. The chain carries TRBV9 and TRBJ1-1, with D possibly being TRBD1 (6 bases). The CDR3 is 15 amino acids. Trimming stripped 0 bases from V and 0 bases from J, with 9 bases between. Germline assignment: CDR1 SGDLS and CDR2 YYNGEE. Filled out from reference TRBV9 and TRBJ1-1, the complete variable domain reads DSGVTQTPKHLITATGQRVTLRCSPRSGDLSVYWYQQSLDQGLQFLIQYYNGEERAKGNILERFSAQQFPDLHSELNLSSLELGDSALYFCASSVGQAMNTEAFFGQGTRLTVV.

The rearrangement links TRBV5-1 to TRBJ2-5, with 7 nucleotides matching TRBD2. The J segment lost 11 bases and the V segment lost 0 bases, leaving 7 bases of the junction unmatched. This CDR3 has 13 amino acids. CDR1 SGHRS and CDR2 YFSETQ come from the germline V gene. This CDR3 is CASSLGDYNEQYF. The CDR3 DNA reads as TGCGCCAGCAGCTTGGGGGACTACAATGAGCAGTACTTC.

The chain joins TRBV3-1 to TRBJ2-1, with TRBD2 matching over 12 bases. CDR3 length: 13 amino acids. J was trimmed by 9 bases and V by 6 bases; bases with no gene match: 3. Looked up from germline, CDR1 is LGHDT and CDR2 is YNNKEL (reference sequence). The chain's CDR3 is CASRTSGSGEQFF. CDR3 DNA sequence: TGTGCCAGCAGGACTAGCGGGAGCGGTGAGCAGTTCTTC.

This chain's CDR3 is CASTPGLASTYEQYF. CDR3 bases: TGTGCCAGCACTCCGGGGCTAGCGAGTACATACGAGCAGTACTTC. The chain couples TRBV2 to TRBJ2-4; TRBD2 is a possible D gene (6 bases). The last part of the DNA fits TRBJ2-7 better; the J call may be wrong. The germline CDR1 and CDR2 sequences are SNHLY and FYNNEI. This CDR3 is 15 amino acids long.

This clonotype was recorded only once. This rearrangement joins TRBV7-6 to TRBJ2-4, with 10 bases that match TRBD1. The J call could be wrong; TRBJ2-5 is a better fit for the DNA end. From germline, CDR1 is SGHVS and CDR2 FNYEAQ. The CDR3 is made up of 20 amino acids. The CDR3 region has the DNA TGTGCCAGCAGCAGAACGGCCAGAGGTCGGGACAGGGGAACGCAGGAGACCCAGTACTTC. Translated, it gives CASSRTARGRDRGTQETQYF.

The chain has TRBV20-1 and TRBJ2-4; 13 bases match TRBD2. CDR3 size: 17 residues. J lost 9 bases, V lost 3 bases, and 14 bases had no gene match. From germline, CDR1 is DFQATT and CDR2 SNEGSKA (reference sequence). The CDR3 loop is CSASQGTSGAWGAIQYF. As DNA, the CDR3 is TGCAGTGCTAGCCAGGGGACTAGCGGGGCCTGGGGGGCCATTCAGTACTTC.

Only a few counts were recorded for this clonotype. This sequence joins TRBV12-3 or TRBV12-4 and TRBJ2-3; D remains ambiguous. The CDR3 contains 14 residues. V lost 6 bases to trimming and J lost 4 bases, with 14 bases between them. The CDR3 loop reads CASSSTHKADTQYF. DNA of the CDR3: TGTGCCAGCAGCTCGACTCACAAGGCAGATACGCAGTATTTT.

This clonotype was observed once. This rearrangement joins TRBV12-3 or TRBV12-4 to TRBJ1-1; the match to TRBD1 covers 7 bases. The ends lost 6 bases at V and 4 bases at J; junction bases unmatched: 5. The CDR3 runs 13 residues. In DNA form, the CDR3 reads TGTGCCAGCAGACCATACAGGGGCACTGAAGCTTTCTTT. Its protein product is CASRPYRGTEAFF.

V usage is TRBV28 and J usage is TRBJ2-3; tentative D call: TRBD1 (6 bases). Germline V gene data show CDR1 as MDHEN and CDR2 as SYDVKM. There are 15 residues in the CDR3. V was cut by 3 bases and J by 4 bases, with 14 bases left in between. CDR3: CASSFLGAQSDTQYF. In nucleotides, the CDR3 is TGTGCCAGCAGTTTTCTGGGGGCGCAATCAGATACGCAGTATTTT.

CDR3 sequence reads: CASMDRGATQYF. In nucleotides, the CDR3 is TGCGCCAGCATGGACAGGGGGGCAACCCAGTACTTC. V and J are TRBV5-1 and TRBJ2-5; 10 nucleotides align to TRBD1. The CDR3 consists of 12 residues. J gave up 8 bases and V 6 bases, and 4 bases lay outside the gene matches. Germline CDR1 is SGHRS and CDR2 is YFSETQ. Based on the CDR3 plus reference TRBV5-1 and TRBJ2-5, the full variable domain is KAGVTQTPRYLIKTRGQQVTLSCSPISGHRSVSWYQQTPGQGLQFLFEYFSETQRNKGNFPGRFSGRQFSNSRSEMNVSTLELGDSALYLCASMDRGATQYFGPGTRLLVL.